A selection of T cell receptor beta chains follows, all from one sample in a study of T cells in Graves' hyperthyroidism and ophthalmopathy. MiXCR was run by TCRdb on the multiplex PCR reads, yielding one entry per CDR3 protein. The sample shows a few hundred thousand distinct CDR3 sequences, roughly 13% of them seen only once. The sample taken for sequencing was blood. The receptors were sampled from a young woman with Graves' hyperthyroidism. Both conserved end residues are part of each CDR3. The D gene is left open where the match is weak. Clone size is not always given. Where it is, it says once, few, many or a class for expanded clones.

>TRBV28|many|TRBJ2-7|.
TGTGCCAGCAGTTCCCGACGACAGGGAGGTCCTAGCGGGTCCAGGGCATACGAGCAGTACTTC
CASSSRRQGGPSGSRAYEQYF
>TRBV7-9|many|TRBJ2-2|.
TGTGCCAGCAGCTTACGTGCCGGGGAGCTGTTTTTT
CASSLRAGELFF
>TRBV7-6|many|TRBJ2-7|TRBD1
TGTGCCAGCAGCCTACGGGGGACCGGACAGGGAGGCGAGCAGTACTTC
CASSLRGTGQGGEQYF
>TRBV28|few|TRBJ2-1|.
TGTGCCAGCAGTTTCGAAGGATACAATGAGCAGTTCTTC
CASSFEGYNEQFF
>TRBV24-1|many|TRBJ2-1|TRBD2
TGTGCCACCAGTGACTTTAGCGGGAAGCAGTTCTTC
CATSDFSGKQFF
>TRBV19|.|TRBJ2-1|.
TGTGCCAGCACCACCGTTGAGAGCTCCTACAATGAGCAGTTCTTC
CASTTVESSYNEQFF
>TRBV12-3/TRBV12-4|many|TRBJ1-2|.
TGTGCCAGCAGTTTAGCGCGAGGGTCTGGCTACACCTTC
CASSLARGSGYTF
>TRBV6-1|many|TRBJ2-1|TRBD1
TGTGCCAGCCGAGTTTCCGGGACAGGGGGCCACAATGAGCAGTTCTTC
CASRVSGTGGHNEQFF
>TRBV7-2|many|TRBJ2-1|.
TGTGCCAGCAGCTCCGGACAGCCCTCCTACAATGAGCAGTTCTTC
CASSSGQPSYNEQFF
>TRBV2|many|TRBJ2-7|TRBD1
TGTGCCAGCAGGCTTTCCGGGACAGACTTCGAGCAGTACTTC
CASRLSGTDFEQYF
>TRBV6-1|many|TRBJ1-1|.
TGTGCCAGCCGTACGGATGCCCTGAACACTGAAGCTTTCTTT
CASRTDALNTEAFF
>TRBV12-3/TRBV12-4|few|TRBJ1-3|.
TGTGCCAGCAGTCCCGGGGGGGCTTTAGGAAACACCATATATTTT
CASSPGGALGNTIYF
>TRBV7-2|many|TRBJ1-4|TRBD1
TGTGCCAGCAGCTTAGCGGGACAGGGAGGAGAAAAACTGTTTTTT
CASSLAGQGGEKLFF
>TRBV6-1|few|TRBJ2-7|.
TGTGCCAGCAGGCCGGACAGCAGGAGCTCCTACGAGCAGTACTTC
CASRPDSRSSYEQYF
>TRBV28|few|TRBJ2-3|.
TGTGCCACCGAATTAGACAGAGTGTCAGATACGCAGTATTTT
CATELDRVSDTQYF
>TRBV7-3|many|TRBJ1-1|TRBD1
TGTGCCAGCAGCCTCAGGGGGGGGGTCGGGGCTGAAGCTTTCTTT
CASSLRGGVGAEAFF
>TRBV7-2|many|TRBJ1-3|TRBD1
TGTGCCAGCAGGTCTAGGGACAGGCTGGGAAACACCATATATTTT
CASRSRDRLGNTIYF
>TRBV12-3/TRBV12-4|many|TRBJ1-1|.
TGTGCCAGCAGCTTCCACGATAACACTGAAGCTTTCTTT
CASSFHDNTEAFF
>TRBV10-3|many|TRBJ2-5|.
TGTGCCATCAGTGAAATGGGGTACCAAGAGACCCAGTACTTC
CAISEMGYQETQYF
>TRBV10-2|.|TRBJ1-3|TRBD1
TGCGCCAGCAGGAGGACAGGGATCGGTGGAAACACCATATATTTT
CASRRTGIGGNTIYF
>TRBV12-3/TRBV12-4|many|TRBJ2-3|.
TGTGCCAGCACGGGGGACACAGATACGCAGTATTTT
CASTGDTDTQYF
>TRBV27|few|TRBJ1-1|.
TGTGCCAGCGGCCGGACTAGGGACACTGAAGCTTTCTTT
CASGRTRDTEAFF
>TRBV7-3|few|TRBJ2-1|TRBD2
TGTGCCAGCAGCCCTAAAGGGACTAGCGGGAGGGAGGAGCAGTTCTTC
CASSPKGTSGREEQFF
>TRBV5-1|many|TRBJ1-1|.
TGCGCCAGCAGCTTGTGGGGTGGCACTGAAGCTTTCTTT
CASSLWGGTEAFF
>TRBV27|few|TRBJ2-3|.
TGTGCCACCACGGACTATAGCACAGATACGCAGTATTTT
CATTDYSTDTQYF
>TRBV5-1|many|TRBJ2-7|.
TGCGCCAGCAGTCAGGACAAATACGAGCAGTACTTC
CASSQDKYEQYF